What follows describes a single T cell receptor beta chain. Its target is not known. The table came from immunoSEQ multiplex PCR; TCRdb's copy has only in-frame clones and leaves some out. This sample yields around 150,000 clones, of which 85% to 95% are seen a single time; 2.3% belongs to the top ten. The data belong to a study of T cell responses to AZD1222 COVID-19 vaccine. Turning to the study itself: Timing groups of about 4 and about 12 weeks for second doses were pooled.

Study-level points and caveats: Donors skewed white British and female; clonal diversity was possibly underestimated.

Germline V gene data show CDR1 as MNHEY and CDR2 as SMNVEV (reference sequence). With 9 bases removed from V and 3 bases from J, the gap between germline ends came to 11 bases. The CDR3 has 12 amino acids. V gene TRBV27 combines with J gene TRBJ1-1; tentatively, D is TRBD1 (5 bases). Sequenced material: peripheral blood, taken on day 0 of AZD1222 vaccination. The sequence was obtained from an adult in good health. CDR3: CASSGGYTEAFF. The CDR3, as DNA: TGTGCCAGTTCCGGGGGGTACACTGAAGCTTTCTTT.